This TCR beta chain originates from a study of blood T cell repertoires in COVID-19. Overall study context: In each case, the material was cDNA or gDNA derived from T cells, B-cell-depleted T cells, or PBMCs.

In this sample, this clone turned up a few times. The CDR3 extends over 12 amino acids. The germline V gene has CDR1 GTSNPN and CDR2 SVGIG (reference sequence). Trimming removed 3 bases at V and 4 bases at J, with 4 bases between. Per the study methods: Amplification of reference gene primers was used by the study to estimate nucleated cell counts. Assay: immunoSEQ multiplex PCR; the TCRdb copy retains only in-frame clones and omits some. Clone size and V and J calls were adopted from that table, with D and trimming inferred from the DNA. Of about 300,000 clones in the sample, 86% were seen once. Input material: peripheral blood. The rearrangement uses TRBV30 and TRBJ1-6; D remains unclear. The source of this sequence is a woman in her forties or fifties with acute or convalescent COVID-19. DNA of the CDR3: TGTGCCTGGAGCCAGTATAATTCACCCCTCCACTTT. Its protein product is CAWSQYNSPLHF.